A selection of T cell receptor beta chains follows, all from one sample in a study of blood T cell repertoires in COVID-19. Generated by immunoSEQ multiplex PCR, the TCRdb table keeps only in-frame clones and is missing some. The sample yields about 150,000 clones, roughly three quarters seen once. Specimen: peripheral blood. These TCRs come from a man aged 50 to 59 with active or convalescent COVID-19. CDR3s include the opening cysteine and the closing phenylalanine or tryptophan. The D gene is left open where the match is weak. Size values are once, few and many counts, or a class for expanded clones, and some rows have none.

V: TRBV7-2; size: .; D: TRBD1; J: TRBJ1-4; CDR3: CASSRDWTGFKLFF; DNA: TGTGCCAGCAGCCGTGATTGGACAGGGTTCAAACTGTTTTTT
V: TRBV19; size: .; D: .; J: TRBJ2-1; CDR3: CASSIYAPNRIGGAYNEQFF; DNA: TGTGCCAGTAGTATATACGCCCCCAACCGAATAGGGGGGGCCTACAATGAGCAGTTCTTC
V: TRBV11-3; size: .; D: .; J: TRBJ2-5; CDR3: CASSLGSVRQETQYF; DNA: TGTGCCAGCAGCCTGGGCTCAGTGCGCCAAGAGACCCAGTACTTC
V: TRBV5-1; size: few; D: .; J: TRBJ1-1; CDR3: CASSLATNKNTEAFF; DNA: TGCGCCAGCAGCTTGGCGACAAACAAGAACACTGAAGCTTTCTTT
V: TRBV4-1; size: .; D: .; J: TRBJ2-5; CDR3: CASSLLPQETQYF; DNA: TGCGCCAGCAGCCTCCTCCCCCAAGAGACCCAGTACTTC
V: TRBV9; size: .; D: .; J: TRBJ2-5; CDR3: CASSVGQPQETQYF; DNA: TGTGCCAGCAGCGTGGGGCAGCCACAAGAGACCCAGTACTTC
V: TRBV7-8; size: .; D: .; J: TRBJ1-2; CDR3: CASSLVGGPTNYGYTF; DNA: TGTGCCAGCAGCTTAGTCGGAGGACCGACTAACTATGGCTACACCTTC
V: TRBV9; size: many; D: .; J: TRBJ1-2; CDR3: CASSFGLVHDGYTF; DNA: TGTGCCAGCAGCTTCGGACTTGTTCACGATGGCTACACCTTC
V: TRBV7-9; size: .; D: TRBD2; J: TRBJ2-3; CDR3: CASSSPGTILSTDTQYF; DNA: TGTGCCAGCAGCTCCCCGGGGACTATCCTTAGCACAGATACGCAGTATTTT
V: TRBV11-2; size: .; D: .; J: TRBJ2-7; CDR3: CASSLETQIREQYF; DNA: TGTGCCAGCAGCTTAGAAACCCAAATCAGGGAGCAGTACTTC
V: TRBV7-3; size: .; D: TRBD2; J: TRBJ2-3; CDR3: CASSLKPSGSWGTDTQYF; DNA: TGTGCCAGCAGCTTAAAGCCTAGCGGGAGCTGGGGCACAGATACGCAGTATTTT
V: TRBV10-3; size: .; D: .; J: TRBJ2-5; CDR3: CATAGEEETQYF; DNA: TGTGCCACCGCAGGGGAAGAAGAGACCCAGTACTTC
V: TRBV24-1; size: .; D: TRBD1; J: TRBJ2-1; CDR3: CATTSRGRDRDEQFF; DNA: TGTGCCACCACCTCTCGGGGCAGGGACAGGGATGAGCAGTTCTTC
V: TRBV20-1; size: .; D: .; J: TRBJ1-2; CDR3: CSASGGGEGYTF; DNA: TGCAGTGCTAGTGGTGGGGGGGAAGGCTACACCTTC